The clone carrying this T cell receptor (beta chain) was counted only a few times. What it binds is not known. TCRdb called the 5' RACE reads again in MiXCR, with one record for every CDR3 protein. The sample includes about 77,000 distinct CDR3 sequences, over 4% seen only once; the top ten take roughly 7.3%. The ends were cut back, 2 bases at V and 2 bases at J, with 17 bases in the middle. Germline CDR1 is WNHNN and CDR2 is SYGVQD (reference sequence). The CDR3 has 17 residues. This sample is drawn from a study of early T cells in non-severe SARS-CoV-2 infection. Whole-study findings and limits: Private and CD4 specificities were missed by VDJdb matching, skewed to anti-spike CD8.

The rearrangement joins TRBV10-1 to TRBJ2-3; a weak D match, TRBD1 (6 bases). This TCR was sampled from an adult who was a healthcare worker with PCR-confirmed SARS-CoV-2 infection or an uninfected control (not recorded which). The source was whole blood, collected at baseline. CDR3 sequence reads: CASSERTALINTDTQYF. CDR3 coding DNA: TGCGCCAGCAGTGAGAGGACAGCTCTAATTAACACAGATACGCAGTATTTT.